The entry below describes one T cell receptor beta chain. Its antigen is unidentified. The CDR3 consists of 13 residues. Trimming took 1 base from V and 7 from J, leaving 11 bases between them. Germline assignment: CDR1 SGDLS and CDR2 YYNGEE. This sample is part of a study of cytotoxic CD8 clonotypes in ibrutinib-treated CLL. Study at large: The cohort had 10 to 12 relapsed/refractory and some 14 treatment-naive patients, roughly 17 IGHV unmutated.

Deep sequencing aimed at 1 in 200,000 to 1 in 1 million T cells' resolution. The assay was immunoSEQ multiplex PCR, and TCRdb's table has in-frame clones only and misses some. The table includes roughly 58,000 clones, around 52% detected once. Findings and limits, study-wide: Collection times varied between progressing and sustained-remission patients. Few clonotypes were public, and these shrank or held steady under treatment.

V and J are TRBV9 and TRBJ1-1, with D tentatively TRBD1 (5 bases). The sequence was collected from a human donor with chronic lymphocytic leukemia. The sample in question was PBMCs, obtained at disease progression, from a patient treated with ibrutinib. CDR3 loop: CASSVTGGIEAFF. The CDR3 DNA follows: TGTGCCAGCAGCGTAACGGGGGGGATTGAAGCTTTCTTT.